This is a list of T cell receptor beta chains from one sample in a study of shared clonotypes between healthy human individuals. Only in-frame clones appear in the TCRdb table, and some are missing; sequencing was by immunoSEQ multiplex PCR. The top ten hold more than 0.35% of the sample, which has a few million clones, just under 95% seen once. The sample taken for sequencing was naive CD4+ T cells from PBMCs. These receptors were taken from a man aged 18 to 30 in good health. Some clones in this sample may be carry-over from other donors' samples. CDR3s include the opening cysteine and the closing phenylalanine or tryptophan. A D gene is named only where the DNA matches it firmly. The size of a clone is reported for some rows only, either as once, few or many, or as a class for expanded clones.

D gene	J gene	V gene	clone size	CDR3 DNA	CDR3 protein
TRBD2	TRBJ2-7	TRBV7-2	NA	TGTGCCAGCAGCTTAGCCCGGACTAGCGGGCTCTACGAGCAGTACTTC	CASSLARTSGLYEQYF
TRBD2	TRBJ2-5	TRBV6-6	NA	TGTGCCAGCAGTTCCCCGACTAGCGGGGTGGGACCGCCCCAGTACTTC	CASSSPTSGVGPPQYF
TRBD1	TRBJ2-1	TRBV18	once	TGTGCCAGCTCACGACAGGGAAGGGTCTACAATGAGCAGTTCTTC	CASSRQGRVYNEQFF
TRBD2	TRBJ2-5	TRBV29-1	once	TGCAGCGTTGAAGAATCAGGCGGGAGAGAGACCCAGTACTTC	CSVEESGGRETQYF
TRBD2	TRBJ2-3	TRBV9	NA	TGTGCCAGCAGCGGAGGTCCCGGGTTAGCGGGAGGTACAGATACGCAGTATTTT	CASSGGPGLAGGTDTQYF
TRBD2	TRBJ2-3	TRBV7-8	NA	TGTGCCAGCAGCTTATACTCTATTCTAGCGGCGAGCACAGATACGCAGTATTTT	CASSLYSILAASTDTQYF
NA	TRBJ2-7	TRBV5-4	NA	TGTGCCAGCAGCCCGGACGGGGGTGTTAGCTCCTACGAGCAGTACTTC	CASSPDGGVSSYEQYF
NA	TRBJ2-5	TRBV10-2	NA	TGCGCCAGCAGTGAGGGGACCCTAGAAGAGACCCAGTACTTC	CASSEGTLEETQYF
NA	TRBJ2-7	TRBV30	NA	TGTGCCGGGGGGACATCATACGAGCAGTACTTC	CAGGTSYEQYF
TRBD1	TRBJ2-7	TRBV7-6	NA	TGTGCCAGCAGCTTAGCGGGGGACAGTAGATCCTACGAGCAGTACTTC	CASSLAGDSRSYEQYF
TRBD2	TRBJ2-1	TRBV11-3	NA	TGTGCCAGCAGCTTAGAACTGGGGGAGGGCCGATACAATGAGCAGTTCTTC	CASSLELGEGRYNEQFF
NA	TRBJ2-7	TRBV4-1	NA	TGCGCCAGCAGCCAAGGACAGAGACTCTCCTACGAGCAGTACTTC	CASSQGQRLSYEQYF
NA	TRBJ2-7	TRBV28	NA	TGTGCCAGCAGACGGTCCCTAACCTACGAGCAGTACTTC	CASRRSLTYEQYF
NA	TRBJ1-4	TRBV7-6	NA	TGTGCCAGCAGCGTGCAGACCGGACAGAACCGTAATGAAAAACTGTTTTTT	CASSVQTGQNRNEKLFF
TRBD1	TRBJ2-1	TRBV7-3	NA	TGTGCCAGCAGCTTAATCGGAACAGGGGGCAATGAGCAGTTCTTC	CASSLIGTGGNEQFF
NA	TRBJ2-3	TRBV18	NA	TGTGCCAGCTCACCACGATCGGACCCGGACCCCCTTGGGCAGTATTTT	CASSPRSDPDPLGQYF
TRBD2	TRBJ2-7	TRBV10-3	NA	TGTGCCATCAGCTCCACTAGCGGGCGTTTCGACGAGCAGTACTTC	CAISSTSGRFDEQYF
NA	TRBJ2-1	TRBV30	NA	TGTGCCTGGAGTCGTAGCGTAGCCTACAATGAGCAGTTCTTC	CAWSRSVAYNEQFF
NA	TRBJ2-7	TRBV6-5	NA	TGTGCCAGCAGTTCGCCCCGACGGGGCTACGAGCAGTACTTC	CASSSPRRGYEQYF
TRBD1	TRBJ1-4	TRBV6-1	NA	TGTGCCAGCAAGGGACAGTTGTATGAAAAACTGTTTTTT	CASKGQLYEKLFF
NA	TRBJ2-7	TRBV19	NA	TGTGCCAGCTCCCCAAGAGACACTTACGAGCAGTACTTC	CASSPRDTYEQYF
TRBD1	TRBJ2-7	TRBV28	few	TGTGCCAGCAGTTTAGGACAGGGCTACGAGCAGTACTTC	CASSLGQGYEQYF
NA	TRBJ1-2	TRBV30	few	TGTGCCTGGAGTCGACAGATCTATGGCTACACCTTC	CAWSRQIYGYTF
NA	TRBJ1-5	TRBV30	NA	TGTGCCTGGGGGGGACCAGGGGTCAAGCAGCCCCAGCATTTT	CAWGGPGVKQPQHF
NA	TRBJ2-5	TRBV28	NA	TGTGCCAGCAGTTTGGCGTTGGCACAAGAGACCCAGTACTTC	CASSLALAQETQYF
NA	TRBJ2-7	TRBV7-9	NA	TGTGCCAGCAGCTTTCAGCGCGGGGACTACGAGCAGTACTTC	CASSFQRGDYEQYF
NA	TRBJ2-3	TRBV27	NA	TGTGCCAGCAGCCGGACTTGGGGGTTTAGCACAGATACGCAGTATTTT	CASSRTWGFSTDTQYF
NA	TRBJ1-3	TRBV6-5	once	TGTGCCAGCAGTACTACCGGCGACTCTGGAAACACCATATATTTT	CASSTTGDSGNTIYF
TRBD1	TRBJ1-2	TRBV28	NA	TGTGCCAGCAGTTCGGGACAGGTCGTAGGCTACACCTTC	CASSSGQVVGYTF